What follows are 32 T cell receptor beta chains derived from one specimen sequenced in a study of CD8 T cells in Susac syndrome. RNA amounts of about 0.5 to 1 ug underwent reverse transcription with random hexamers. TCRdb re-called the immunoSEQ multiplex PCR reads through MiXCR, storing one row per CDR3 protein. The repertoire holds 110,000 to 150,000 distinct CDR3 sequences, with 94% as singletons. Sequenced material: CD8+ T cells from PBMCs. The receptors here all came from a human donor in good health.

This clonotype was detected only once. A junction boundary mismatches the germline segment, possibly from a read error. The chain joins TRBV30 to TRBJ2-7; TRBD2 might be the D (5 bases). Germline-derived CDR1 and CDR2 are GTSNPN and SVGIG (reference sequence). CDR3 length: 14 amino acids. The chain's CDR3 is CAWSPAESGHEQHF. The CDR3 coding sequence is TGTGCCTGGAGCCCCGCGGAGAGCGGCCACGAGCAGCACTTC.

The rearrangement joins TRBV28 to TRBJ2-1, with D perhaps matching TRBD2 (5 bases). The CDR3 has 12 amino acids. Germline assignment: CDR1 MDHEN and CDR2 SYDVKM. V lost 7 bases and J 5 bases, leaving 9 bases between the germline ends. CDR3 in DNA: TGTGCCAGCAACGGACTTGACAATGAGCAGTTCTTC. Translation gives CASNGLDNEQFF.

J is TRBJ2-5 and V is TRBV12-3 or TRBV12-4; D perhaps matches TRBD1 (5 bases). The V end was cut by 3 bases, the J end by 4 bases, with 9 bases between. This CDR3 region has 13 residues. CDR3 sequence reads: CASSLTERETQYF. The CDR3 region has the DNA TGTGCCAGCAGTTTGACAGAGCGAGAGACCCAGTACTTC.

The chain carries TRBV14 and TRBJ2-3; D is unclear. V was shortened by 1 base and J by 5 bases, with 7 bases between the two germline ends. The V gene's germline CDR1 is SGHDN and CDR2 FVKESK. The CDR3 consists of 13 residues. The CDR3 here is CASSQVVGDTQYF. CDR3 nucleotides: TGTGCCAGCAGCCAAGTAGTTGGAGATACGCAGTATTTT.

V is TRBV3-1 and J is TRBJ2-7; unclear D gene. The germline gives CDR1 LGHDT, CDR2 YNNKEL (reference sequence). The CDR3 covers 14 residues. V dropped 1 base and J dropped 1 base, with 8 bases sitting between them. The CDR3 nucleotides read TGTGCCAGCAGCCAAGGTTCCGGGTCCTACGAGCAGTACTTC. Translating gives CASSQGSGSYEQYF.

This CDR3 reads CASSPGQITEAFF. The CDR3 coding sequence is TGTGCCAGCAGTCCCGGACAGATCACTGAAGCTTTCTTT. The chain is built from TRBV28 and TRBJ1-1; maybe TRBD1 (6 bases). V was shortened by 5 bases and J by 4 bases, with 11 bases between the two germline ends. There are 13 residues in the CDR3. Germline V gene lookup returns CDR1 MDHEN and CDR2 SYDVKM.

The DNA of the CDR3 is TGTGCCAGCAGCTCCCCGGACAGGGCCGCGAACACTGAAGCTTTCTTT. Amino acid sequence: CASSSPDRAANTEAFF. The chain combines TRBV9 with TRBJ1-1; TRBD1 aligns across 8 bases. Germline assignment: CDR1 SGDLS and CDR2 YYNGEE. The CDR3 contains 16 residues. The J segment lost 1 base and the V segment lost 4 bases, leaving 9 bases of the junction unmatched.

CDR3 bases: TGCAGTGCTAGAGATAGGACTAGCGGGAGTAACTACAATGAGCAGTTCTTC. Amino acid sequence: CSARDRTSGSNYNEQFF. The chain combines TRBV20-1 with TRBJ2-1, with 13 bases fitting TRBD2. The V and J ends lost 0 bases and 3 bases, in that order; junction bases with no gene match: 5. The germline CDR1 and CDR2 sequences are DFQATT and SNEGSKA (reference sequence). This CDR3 spans 17 amino acids.

The V and J genes are TRBV20-1 and TRBJ2-1, with 9 bases that match TRBD2. Germline assignment: CDR1 DFQATT and CDR2 SNEGSKA (reference sequence). The V segment lost 2 bases and the J segment 5 bases; nucleotides outside the gene matches: 16. The CDR3 totals 18 residues. CDR3 loop: CSARNGLVAGGPHNEQFF. The DNA of the CDR3 is TGCAGTGCTAGAAATGGGTTGGTCGCGGGAGGGCCCCACAATGAGCAGTTCTTC.

V and J are TRBV7-9 and TRBJ2-7; 7 bases fit TRBD1. V lost 4 bases and J lost 5; bases outside the gene matches: 8. The germline V gene encodes CDR1 SEHNR and CDR2 FQNEAQ (reference sequence). The CDR3 spans 14 residues. The CDR3 nucleotides are TGTGCCAGCAGCTCCGGTCAGACAGGGAACGAGCAGTACTTC. It translates to CASSSGQTGNEQYF.

The chain has TRBV9 and TRBJ2-3, with TRBD2 as a possible D gene (5 bases). This CDR3 is 15 amino acids long. The V and J ends lost 3 bases and 2 bases respectively, with 13 bases between them. Germline assignment: CDR1 SGDLS and CDR2 YYNGEE. The CDR3 nucleotides are TGTGCCAGCAGCGAGGGAGTACGTAACACAGATACGCAGTATTTT. As protein: CASSEGVRNTDTQYF.

The rearrangement joins TRBV29-1 to TRBJ2-3; 8 bases fit TRBD1. CDR1 SQVTM and CDR2 ANQGSEA come from the germline V gene. Germline trimming cut 3 bases from V and 2 bases from J; bases unmatched to any gene: 4. The length of the CDR3 is 14 residues. The CDR3 protein is CSVEGGQDTDTQYF. As DNA, the CDR3 is TGCAGCGTTGAGGGGGGACAGGACACAGATACGCAGTATTTT.

The chain has TRBV27 and TRBJ1-5; 8 nucleotides line up with TRBD1. The CDR3 loop spans 12 amino acids. Germline CDR1 is MNHEY and CDR2 is SMNVEV (reference sequence). Losses at the gene ends were 10 bases for V and 9 bases for J; bases not matched to a gene: 8. CDR3 nucleotide sequence: TGTGCCACCCGGACAGGGTTTTTGCCCCAGCATTTT. Translation: CATRTGFLPQHF.

The V and J genes are TRBV25-1 and TRBJ2-1; a weak D match, TRBD2 (5 bases). The CDR3 sequence is 11 residues long. From germline, CDR1 is MGHDK and CDR2 SYGVNS. The V gene lost 2 bases and the J gene lost 10 bases, with 6 bases spanning the gap. CDR3 DNA sequence: TGTGCCAGCAGTGAAACTAGGGAGCAGTTCTTC. Translation gives CASSETREQFF.

The chain has TRBV27 and TRBJ2-1; 11 nucleotides line up with TRBD2. Germline V lookup: CDR1 MNHEY, CDR2 SMNVEV (reference sequence). The CDR3 is 14 amino acids. The V and J ends lost 5 bases and 10 bases, in that order; junction bases with no gene match: 7. CDR3 sequence: CASSPTSGAGEQFF. Here the CDR3 DNA reads TGTGCCAGCAGTCCGACTAGCGGGGCTGGGGAGCAGTTCTTC.

The CDR3 DNA reads TGCAGTGCTCGAGGGACAGGAGCTTTCGAGCAGTACTTC. Protein: CSARGTGAFEQYF. The chain is built from TRBV20-1 and TRBJ2-7; TRBD1 matches at 8 bases. Unmatched junction bases numbered 9, after V lost 5 bases and J lost 6 bases. The CDR3 contains 13 residues. Germline CDR1 is DFQATT and CDR2 is SNEGSKA (reference sequence).

The rearrangement links TRBV20-1 to TRBJ2-3, with unresolved D. The CDR3 consists of 14 residues. The germline V and J ends were trimmed by 5 bases and 3 bases, with 15 bases remaining between them. CDR1 DFQATT and CDR2 SNEGSKA come from the germline V gene (reference sequence). CDR3 residues: CSAPLVVTTDTQYF. The DNA of the CDR3 is TGCAGTGCTCCGTTAGTCGTCACGACAGATACGCAGTATTTT.

The chain joins TRBV5-4 to TRBJ2-5; maybe TRBD1 (5 bases). Trimming took off 4 bases at V and 2 bases at J, with 9 bases between the two ends. The length of the CDR3 is 13 residues. The germline CDR1 and CDR2 sequences are SGHNT and YYREEE (reference sequence). CDR3 in amino acids: CASSQQAQETQYF. The DNA for the CDR3 is TGTGCCAGCAGCCAACAGGCTCAAGAGACCCAGTACTTC.

The V and J genes are TRBV13 and TRBJ2-7; the match to TRBD2 covers 8 bases. With 5 bases clipped from V and 5 bases from J, the junction kept 14 bases outside the gene matches. The CDR3 is made up of 16 amino acids. CDR1 is PRHDT, CDR2 FYEKMQ, per germline (reference sequence). As DNA, the CDR3 is TGTGCCAGCAGCCCGTTCGGGAGGGCCGGAGTCCACGAGCAGTACTTC. Translated, it gives CASSPFGRAGVHEQYF.

J is TRBJ2-1 and V is TRBV12-3 or TRBV12-4, with unresolved D. This CDR3 spans 11 amino acids. With 7 bases removed from V and 9 bases from J, the gap between germline ends came to 10 bases. The DNA for the CDR3 is TGTGCCAGCACGGTGGCTTTTGAGCAGTTCTTC. This encodes CASTVAFEQFF.

The V call is TRBV29-1, the J call TRBJ2-3; possibly TRBD2 for D (5 bases). This CDR3 region has 14 residues. The germline CDR1 and CDR2 sequences are SQVTM and ANQGSEA. Between the trimmed V and J ends, which lost 5 bases and 1 base, there was a span of 13 bases. The CDR3 loop is CSVPGEFRTDTQYF. CDR3 in DNA: TGCAGCGTTCCCGGGGAGTTCCGCACAGATACGCAGTATTTT.

This chain connects TRBV15 to TRBJ1-1; no definite D call. There are 16 residues in the CDR3. Germline V CDR1 and CDR2: LNHNV, YYDKDF (reference sequence). V lost 0 bases and J 0 bases, leaving 11 bases between the germline ends. The CDR3 DNA reads as TGTGCCACCAGCAGAGATCACGTCGCTATGAACACTGAAGCTTTCTTT. It encodes CATSRDHVAMNTEAFF.

The chain couples TRBV29-1 to TRBJ1-2, with 8 nucleotides matching TRBD1. The CDR3 spans 14 residues. Losses at the gene ends were 5 bases for V and 5 bases for J; bases not matched to a gene: 10. Germline V gene sequence: CDR1 SQVTM, CDR2 ANQGSEA. In DNA, the CDR3 is TGCAGCGTTTTGGCAGGGGGCGCGTGGTATGGCTACACCTTC. Amino acids: CSVLAGGAWYGYTF.

The table lists this clonotype with a count of one. V gene TRBV4-2 combines with J gene TRBJ2-1; 7 positions agree with TRBD2. There are 13 residues in the CDR3. The germline V gene encodes CDR1 LGHNA and CDR2 YNFKEQ. Trimming removed 5 bases from V and 7 bases from J; junction bases left unmatched: 5. The CDR3 region is CASSAGVSNEQFF. The CDR3 DNA reads as TGTGCCAGCAGCGCGGGAGTATCGAATGAGCAGTTCTTC.

The rearrangement uses TRBV27 and TRBJ2-7; D uncertain. The CDR3 consists of 14 residues. CDR1 and CDR2 (germline): MNHEY, SMNVEV (reference sequence). V lost 8 bases to trimming and J lost 2 bases, with 16 bases between them. The CDR3 DNA sequence: TGTGCCAGCGCGTCAGTCTCGGCTGCCTACGAGCAGTACTTC. Protein: CASASVSAAYEQYF.

This chain links TRBV12-3 or TRBV12-4 with TRBJ2-1; 9 positions agree with TRBD2. The CDR3 has 13 residues. Trimming cost V 7 bases and J 3 bases; bases outside gene matches: 1. CDR3 DNA sequence: TGTGCCAGCAAACTAGCGGGCTACAATGAGCAGTTCTTC. Its protein product is CASKLAGYNEQFF.

The V call is TRBV29-1, the J call TRBJ1-5; D is ambiguous. The CDR3 has 14 residues. From germline, CDR1 is SQVTM and CDR2 ANQGSEA. The V end was cut by 6 bases, the J end by 2 bases, with 14 bases between. For the CDR3, the DNA is TGCAGCGTCCGAGTCGATGAGGGCAATCAGCCCCAGCATTTT. It yields the protein CSVRVDEGNQPQHF.

V gene TRBV7-9 combines with J gene TRBJ2-7; tentatively, D is TRBD1 (6 bases). The V end lost 5 bases, the J end lost 5 bases, and 13 bases lay between the germline ends. This CDR3 region has 13 residues. CDR1 is SEHNR and CDR2 is FQNEAQ in the germline V gene (reference sequence). The CDR3 bases are TGTGCCAGCAGCCGCGACAGGAGCCACGAGCAGTACTTC. Translation gives CASSRDRSHEQYF.

The chain has TRBV20-1 and TRBJ1-1; D gene ambiguous. The CDR3 sequence is 13 residues long. Germline-derived CDR1 and CDR2 are DFQATT and SNEGSKA (reference sequence). Trimming pared 2 bases from V and 8 bases from J, leaving 15 bases between. CDR3: CSARPRSGVEAFF. The CDR3 DNA follows: TGCAGTGCTAGACCTCGGAGTGGGGTAGAAGCTTTCTTT.

The DNA for the CDR3 is TGTGCCAGCAGTCCCTCTAGCGGGAGGGAATTTAATGAGCAGTTCTTC. Translating gives CASSPSSGREFNEQFF. The chain combines TRBV5-4 with TRBJ2-1; 12 bases map to TRBD2. Germline CDR1 is SGHNT and CDR2 is YYREEE (reference sequence). Trimming at V came to 5 bases and at J to 7 bases, leaving 10 bases not matched to a gene. CDR3 length: 16 residues.

V usage is TRBV27 and J usage is TRBJ1-2; a possible D gene is TRBD1 (6 bases). Germline V gene data show CDR1 as MNHEY and CDR2 as SMNVEV (reference sequence). The CDR3 length is 11 residues. Trimming took off 5 bases at V and 10 bases at J, with 11 bases between the two ends. This CDR3 is CASSGGGPYTF. As DNA, the CDR3 is TGTGCCAGCAGTGGGGGGGGCCCCTACACCTTC.

The V and J genes are TRBV2 and TRBJ2-1; D is unclear. The CDR3 has 15 residues. The germline V gene encodes CDR1 SNHLY and CDR2 FYNNEI. V shed 7 bases and J shed 0 bases, with 13 bases lying between them. The DNA of the CDR3 is TGTGCCAGCACGGGCTCAGCTGGCTCCTACAATGAGCAGTTCTTC. This codes for CASTGSAGSYNEQFF.